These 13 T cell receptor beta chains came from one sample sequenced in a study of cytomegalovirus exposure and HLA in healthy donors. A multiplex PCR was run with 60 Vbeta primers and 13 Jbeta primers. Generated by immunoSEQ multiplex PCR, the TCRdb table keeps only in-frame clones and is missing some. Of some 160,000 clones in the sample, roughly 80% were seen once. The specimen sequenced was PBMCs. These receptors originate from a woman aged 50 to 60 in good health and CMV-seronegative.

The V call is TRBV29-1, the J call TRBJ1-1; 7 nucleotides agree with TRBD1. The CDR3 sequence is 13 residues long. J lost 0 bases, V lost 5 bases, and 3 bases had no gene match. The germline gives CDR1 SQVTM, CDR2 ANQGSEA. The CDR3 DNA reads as TGCAGCGTTTCGACAGGGATGAACACTGAAGCTTTCTTT. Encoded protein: CSVSTGMNTEAFF.

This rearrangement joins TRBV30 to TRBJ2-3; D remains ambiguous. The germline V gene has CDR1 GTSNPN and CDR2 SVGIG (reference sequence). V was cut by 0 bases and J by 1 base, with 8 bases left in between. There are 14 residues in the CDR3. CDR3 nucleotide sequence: TGTGCCTGGAGTGTCGGGTGGGGCACAGATACGCAGTATTTT. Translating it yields CAWSVGWGTDTQYF.

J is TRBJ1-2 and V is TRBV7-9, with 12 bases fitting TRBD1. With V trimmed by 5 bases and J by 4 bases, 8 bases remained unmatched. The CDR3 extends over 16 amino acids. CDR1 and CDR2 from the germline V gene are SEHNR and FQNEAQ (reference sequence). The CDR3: CASSPTGTGGSYGYTF. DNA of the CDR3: TGTGCCAGCAGCCCCACCGGGACAGGGGGCTCCTATGGCTACACCTTC.

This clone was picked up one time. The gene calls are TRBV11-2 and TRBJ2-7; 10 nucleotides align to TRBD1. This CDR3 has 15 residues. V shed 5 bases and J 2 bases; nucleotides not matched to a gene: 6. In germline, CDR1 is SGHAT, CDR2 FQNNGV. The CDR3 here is CASSPGTGVTYEQYF. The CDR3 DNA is TGTGCCAGCAGCCCGGGGACAGGGGTCACCTACGAGCAGTACTTC.

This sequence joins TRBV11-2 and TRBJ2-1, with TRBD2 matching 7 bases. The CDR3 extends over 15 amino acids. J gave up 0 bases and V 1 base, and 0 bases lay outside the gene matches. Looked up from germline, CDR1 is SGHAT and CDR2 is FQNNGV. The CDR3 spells CASSLAGGSYNEQFF. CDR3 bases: TGTGCCAGCAGCTTAGCGGGGGGCTCCTACAATGAGCAGTTCTTC.

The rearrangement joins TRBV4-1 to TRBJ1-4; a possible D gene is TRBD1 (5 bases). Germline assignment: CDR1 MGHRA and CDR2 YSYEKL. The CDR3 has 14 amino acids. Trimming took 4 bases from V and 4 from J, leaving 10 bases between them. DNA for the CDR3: TGCGCCAGCAGCCTGACAGTATTTAATGAAAAACTGTTTTTT. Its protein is CASSLTVFNEKLFF.

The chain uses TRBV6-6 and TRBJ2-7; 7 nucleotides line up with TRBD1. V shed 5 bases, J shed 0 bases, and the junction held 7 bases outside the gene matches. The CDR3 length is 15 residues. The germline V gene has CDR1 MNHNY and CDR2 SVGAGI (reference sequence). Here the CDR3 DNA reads TGTGCCAGCAGTAGACAGGGCCTCACCTCCTACGAGCAGTACTTC. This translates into CASSRQGLTSYEQYF.

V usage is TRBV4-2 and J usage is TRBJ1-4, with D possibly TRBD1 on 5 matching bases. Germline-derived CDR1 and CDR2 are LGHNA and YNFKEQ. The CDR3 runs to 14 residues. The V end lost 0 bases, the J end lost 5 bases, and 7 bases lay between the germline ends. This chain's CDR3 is CASSQDRGNEKLFF. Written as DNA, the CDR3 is TGTGCCAGCAGCCAAGATCGGGGGAATGAAAAACTGTTTTTT.

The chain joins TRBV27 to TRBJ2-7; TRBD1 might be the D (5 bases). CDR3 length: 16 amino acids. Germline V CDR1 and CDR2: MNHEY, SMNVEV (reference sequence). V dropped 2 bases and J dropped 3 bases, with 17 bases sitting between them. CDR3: CASSLKAQGFFYEQYF. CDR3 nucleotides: TGTGCCAGCAGTTTAAAGGCGCAGGGCTTCTTCTACGAGCAGTACTTC.

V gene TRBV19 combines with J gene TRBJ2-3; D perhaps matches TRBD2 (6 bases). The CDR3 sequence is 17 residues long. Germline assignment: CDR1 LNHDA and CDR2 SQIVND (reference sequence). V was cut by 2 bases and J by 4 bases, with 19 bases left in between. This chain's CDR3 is CASSIRGTLVRADTQYF. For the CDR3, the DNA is TGTGCCAGTAGTATACGGGGGACCCTTGTTCGGGCAGATACGCAGTATTTT.

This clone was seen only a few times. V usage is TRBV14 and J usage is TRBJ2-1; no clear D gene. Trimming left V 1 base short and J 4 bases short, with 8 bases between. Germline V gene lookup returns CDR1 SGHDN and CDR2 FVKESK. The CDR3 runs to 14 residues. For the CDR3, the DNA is TGTGCCAGCAGCCAAGCATCAGGATACAATGAGCAGTTCTTC. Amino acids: CASSQASGYNEQFF.

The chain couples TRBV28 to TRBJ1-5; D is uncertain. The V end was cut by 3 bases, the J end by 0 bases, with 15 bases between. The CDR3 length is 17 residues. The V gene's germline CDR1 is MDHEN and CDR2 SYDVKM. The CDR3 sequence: CASSFKGVYYSNQPQHF. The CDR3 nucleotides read TGTGCCAGCAGTTTCAAGGGAGTGTACTATAGCAATCAGCCCCAGCATTTT.

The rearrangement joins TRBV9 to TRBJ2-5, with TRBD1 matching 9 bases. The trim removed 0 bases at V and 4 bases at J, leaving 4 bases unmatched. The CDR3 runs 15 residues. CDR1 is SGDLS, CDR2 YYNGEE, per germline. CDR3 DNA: TGTGCCAGCAGCGTAGATGGGACAGGGCTAGAGACCCAGTACTTC. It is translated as CASSVDGTGLETQYF.